Listed below are T cell receptor beta chains from one sample, sequenced in a study of shared clonotypes between healthy human individuals. Here immunoSEQ multiplex PCR was the method, and the copy in TCRdb shows in-frame clones only, minus some. The data contain approximately 1,500,000 clones, around 97% of them singletons. The sequenced material came from naive CD4+ T cells sorted from blood. The receptors here all came from a man aged 25 to 40 in good health. Both conserved end residues are part of each CDR3. D genes are given only for firm matches. For some rows the clone size is stated as once, few or many, or as a class when expanded; others skip it.

D gene: .
clone size: .
V gene: TRBV28
J gene: TRBJ2-1
CDR3 DNA: TGTGCCAGCAGTCCGTTGGGAAGAAGCTCCTACAATGAGCAGTTCTTC
CDR3 protein: CASSPLGRSSYNEQFF

D gene: TRBD2
clone size: .
V gene: TRBV9
J gene: TRBJ2-1
CDR3 DNA: TGTGCCAGCAGCCTACTAGCGGGAGAAACCTACAATGAGCAGTTCTTC
CDR3 protein: CASSLLAGETYNEQFF

D gene: .
clone size: .
V gene: TRBV7-2
J gene: TRBJ2-2
CDR3 DNA: TGTGCCAGCAGCTTAAGGTCCCTCACCTTCACCGGGGAGCTGTTTTTT
CDR3 protein: CASSLRSLTFTGELFF

D gene: .
clone size: once
V gene: TRBV6-5
J gene: TRBJ2-7
CDR3 DNA: TGTGCCAGCAGTTACTCGAAACAGGGTCTTAGCTACGAGCAGTACTTC
CDR3 protein: CASSYSKQGLSYEQYF

D gene: .
clone size: .
V gene: TRBV6-5
J gene: TRBJ1-1
CDR3 DNA: TGTGCCAGCAGTTACTCGGGGCAGCTGAACACTGAAGCTTTCTTT
CDR3 protein: CASSYSGQLNTEAFF

D gene: TRBD2
clone size: .
V gene: TRBV6-4
J gene: TRBJ2-1
CDR3 DNA: TGTGCCAGCAGCGATAGCGGGAGTTCTTACAATGAGCAGTTCTTC
CDR3 protein: CASSDSGSSYNEQFF

D gene: .
clone size: .
V gene: TRBV29-1
J gene: TRBJ2-3
CDR3 DNA: TGCAGCGTTGTCTACAGTGCCTATACGCAGTATTTT
CDR3 protein: CSVVYSAYTQYF

D gene: TRBD1
clone size: .
V gene: TRBV7-2
J gene: TRBJ2-2
CDR3 DNA: TGTGCCAGCAGCTTAAGACAGGGGGCCGGGGAGCTGTTTTTT
CDR3 protein: CASSLRQGAGELFF

D gene: .
clone size: .
V gene: TRBV15
J gene: TRBJ2-3
CDR3 DNA: TGTGCCACCAGCAGAGGGACTACCTCCGGCACAGATACGCAGTATTTT
CDR3 protein: CATSRGTTSGTDTQYF

D gene: .
clone size: .
V gene: TRBV5-5
J gene: TRBJ1-2
CDR3 DNA: TGTGCCAGCAGCTCCCGAGCTCGCACCCCTAACTATGGCTACACCTTC
CDR3 protein: CASSSRARTPNYGYTF

D gene: .
clone size: .
V gene: TRBV10-2
J gene: TRBJ2-5
CDR3 DNA: TGCGCCAGCAGTGAGATCGGGGGCGTAAAGACCCAGTACTTC
CDR3 protein: CASSEIGGVKTQYF

D gene: TRBD1
clone size: .
V gene: TRBV5-1
J gene: TRBJ1-2
CDR3 DNA: TGCGCCAGCAGCCCGAAACAGGGGGACTATGGCTACACCTTC
CDR3 protein: CASSPKQGDYGYTF

D gene: .
clone size: .
V gene: TRBV19
J gene: TRBJ2-2
CDR3 DNA: TGTGCCAGTAGGGGGCGCACCGGGGAGCTGTTTTTT
CDR3 protein: CASRGRTGELFF

D gene: .
clone size: .
V gene: TRBV5-1
J gene: TRBJ2-1
CDR3 DNA: TGCGCCAGCAGCTTTTTAGGGCAGGATGAGCAGTTCTTC
CDR3 protein: CASSFLGQDEQFF

D gene: TRBD2
clone size: .
V gene: TRBV28
J gene: TRBJ2-1
CDR3 DNA: TGTGCCAGCAGTCGGACTAGCGGGTGGGACAATGAGCAGTTCTTC
CDR3 protein: CASSRTSGWDNEQFF

D gene: TRBD2
clone size: once
V gene: TRBV12-5
J gene: TRBJ2-2
CDR3 DNA: TGTGCTAGTGGCCTACTAGCGGGAGAGGCCGGGGAGCTGTTTTTT
CDR3 protein: CASGLLAGEAGELFF

D gene: TRBD1
clone size: .
V gene: TRBV4-1
J gene: TRBJ1-1
CDR3 DNA: TGCGCCAGCAGCCAACCGGACAGGGAGAACACTGAAGCTTTCTTT
CDR3 protein: CASSQPDRENTEAFF

D gene: .
clone size: .
V gene: TRBV9
J gene: TRBJ2-7
CDR3 DNA: TGTGCCAGCAGCGTAGGGGGGCAGGTCTCCTACGAGCAGTACTTC
CDR3 protein: CASSVGGQVSYEQYF

D gene: .
clone size: .
V gene: TRBV28
J gene: TRBJ2-3
CDR3 DNA: TGTGCCAGCAGTTCAGCCCGGGGTTTCACAGATACGCAGTATTTT
CDR3 protein: CASSSARGFTDTQYF

D gene: .
clone size: .
V gene: TRBV25-1
J gene: TRBJ1-4
CDR3 DNA: TGTGCCAGCAGTGAAAATAGGCCTGGGAGGGATGAAAAACTGTTTTTT
CDR3 protein: CASSENRPGRDEKLFF

D gene: .
clone size: .
V gene: TRBV9
J gene: TRBJ2-1
CDR3 DNA: TGTGCCAGCAGCGTAGCTTTGGGGGGCCGAGGCGGATATAATGAGCAGTTCTTC
CDR3 protein: CASSVALGGRGGYNEQFF

D gene: TRBD2
clone size: .
V gene: TRBV4-1
J gene: TRBJ2-7
CDR3 DNA: TGCGCCAGCAGCCCAGAGACTAGCGGAAGCTCCTACGAGCAGTACTTC
CDR3 protein: CASSPETSGSSYEQYF

D gene: TRBD1
clone size: .
V gene: TRBV18
J gene: TRBJ2-2
CDR3 DNA: TGTGCCAGCTCACCACGCAGTAGGACAGGGGCGCCCGGGGAGCTGTTTTTT
CDR3 protein: CASSPRSRTGAPGELFF

D gene: .
clone size: .
V gene: TRBV7-2
J gene: TRBJ1-5
CDR3 DNA: TGTGCCAGCAGCTCGCTTGCTCAGCCCCAGCATTTT
CDR3 protein: CASSSLAQPQHF

D gene: TRBD2
clone size: .
V gene: TRBV28
J gene: TRBJ2-7
CDR3 DNA: TGTGCCAGCAGTTGGACCCCTTCCTCGCGGGAGGGAATATATTCGACCTACGAGCAGTACTTC
CDR3 protein: CASSWTPSSREGIYSTYEQYF

D gene: TRBD2
clone size: .
V gene: TRBV9
J gene: TRBJ2-7
CDR3 DNA: TGTGCCAGCAGCGCCCATTATAGCGGGAGGGCTGGCGAGCAGTACTTC
CDR3 protein: CASSAHYSGRAGEQYF

D gene: TRBD1
clone size: once
V gene: TRBV27
J gene: TRBJ1-1
CDR3 DNA: TGTGCCAGCAGTTTATTAGGACAGGGCACTGAAGCTTTCTTT
CDR3 protein: CASSLLGQGTEAFF

D gene: .
clone size: .
V gene: TRBV5-1
J gene: TRBJ2-1
CDR3 DNA: TGCGCCAGCAACCCACTAGCAGGAGGTCTTCCCCATATCAATGAGCAGTTCTTC
CDR3 protein: CASNPLAGGLPHINEQFF

D gene: TRBD1
clone size: .
V gene: TRBV18
J gene: TRBJ1-5
CDR3 DNA: TGTGCCAGCTCGCCATCGACAGGGCATCAGCCCCAGCATTTT
CDR3 protein: CASSPSTGHQPQHF

D gene: TRBD1
clone size: .
V gene: TRBV28
J gene: TRBJ2-1
CDR3 DNA: TGTGCCAGCAGAACTACCGGGACAGGGCGCTACAATGAGCAGTTCTTC
CDR3 protein: CASRTTGTGRYNEQFF

D gene: .
clone size: .
V gene: TRBV2
J gene: TRBJ2-7
CDR3 DNA: TGTGCCAGCAACTGGGAATCCTACGAGCAGTACTTC
CDR3 protein: CASNWESYEQYF

D gene: .
clone size: .
V gene: TRBV6-5
J gene: TRBJ2-1
CDR3 DNA: TGTGCCAGCCGGGGAAGGGGAGCCTACAATGAGCAGTTCTTC
CDR3 protein: CASRGRGAYNEQFF

D gene: .
clone size: .
V gene: TRBV7-8
J gene: TRBJ2-1
CDR3 DNA: TGTGCCAGCCGCTGGGCGGGGGCTAATGAGCAGTTCTTC
CDR3 protein: CASRWAGANEQFF

D gene: .
clone size: .
V gene: TRBV5-4
J gene: TRBJ2-5
CDR3 DNA: TGTGCCAGCAGCTTGCGCGCAGAAGAGACCCAGTACTTC
CDR3 protein: CASSLRAEETQYF

D gene: .
clone size: .
V gene: TRBV5-4
J gene: TRBJ2-3
CDR3 DNA: TGTGCCAGCAGCTCCCGGGACTCTGGCACAGATACGCAGTATTTT
CDR3 protein: CASSSRDSGTDTQYF

D gene: TRBD2
clone size: .
V gene: TRBV7-9
J gene: TRBJ2-1
CDR3 DNA: TGTGCCAGCAGCCTACCCAGCGGGAGGGCCTACAATGAGCAGTTCTTC
CDR3 protein: CASSLPSGRAYNEQFF

D gene: .
clone size: .
V gene: TRBV18
J gene: TRBJ2-1
CDR3 DNA: TGTGCCAGCTCACCACCGACATTAGCATCGACAAATGAGCAGTTCTTC
CDR3 protein: CASSPPTLASTNEQFF

D gene: .
clone size: .
V gene: TRBV20-1
J gene: TRBJ1-2
CDR3 DNA: TGTAGTCAGTATGGCTACACCTTC
CDR3 protein: CSQYGYTF

D gene: .
clone size: .
V gene: TRBV18
J gene: TRBJ2-5
CDR3 DNA: TGTGCCAGCTCACCGGTAAGGGCGCCTGGTGAGACCCAGTACTTC
CDR3 protein: CASSPVRAPGETQYF

D gene: TRBD2
clone size: .
V gene: TRBV5-1
J gene: TRBJ2-1
CDR3 DNA: TGCGCCAGCAGCTTGGTTCTGATAGCGGGAGGGGTGACGAATGAGCAGTTCTTC
CDR3 protein: CASSLVLIAGGVTNEQFF

D gene: .
clone size: .
V gene: TRBV7-9
J gene: TRBJ1-1
CDR3 DNA: TGTGCCAGCAGCTTAGGGGGTGACATTCCCGAAGCTTTCTTT
CDR3 protein: CASSLGGDIPEAFF

D gene: .
clone size: .
V gene: TRBV5-1
J gene: TRBJ2-4
CDR3 DNA: TGCGCCAGCAGCTTGGCCAGGGAGGCCAAAAACATTCAGTACTTC
CDR3 protein: CASSLAREAKNIQYF

D gene: .
clone size: once
V gene: TRBV18
J gene: TRBJ2-7
CDR3 DNA: TGTGCCAGCTCACCTGGACTCCCGCCTACCTACGAGCAGTACTTC
CDR3 protein: CASSPGLPPTYEQYF